The 28 T cell receptor beta chains presented below share a single source sample, sequenced in a study of blood T cell repertoires in COVID-19. Sequencing used immunoSEQ multiplex PCR; TCRdb keeps in-frame clones, though not all of them. The table lists about 380,000 clones, 89% of them singletons, with about 1.2% in the top ten. Sequenced input: peripheral blood. Source of these receptors: a man aged 35 to 55 with acute or convalescent COVID-19.

The chain recombines TRBV10-1 with TRBJ2-1; 9 positions agree with TRBD2. J was trimmed by 8 bases and V by 6 bases; bases with no gene match: 8. CDR1 is WNHNN, CDR2 SYGVQD, per germline (reference sequence). The CDR3 has 14 amino acids. The CDR3 loop reads CASSLAGVGHEQFF. The CDR3 DNA sequence: TGCGCCAGCAGCTTAGCGGGAGTGGGGCATGAGCAGTTCTTC.

In regard to this clone: The sample has other DNA sequences that encode this CDR3 too. The chain has TRBV27 and TRBJ1-5, with D unclear. The CDR3 extends over 14 amino acids. Trimming removed 3 bases at V and 0 bases at J, with 6 bases between. Per the germline V gene, CDR1 is MNHEY and CDR2 is SMNVEV (reference sequence). The DNA for the CDR3 is TGTGCCAGCAGTTTGAGGGATAGCAATCAGCCCCAGCATTTT. Its translation is CASSLRDSNQPQHF.

The rearrangement links TRBV4-1 to TRBJ1-6, with D possibly being TRBD1 (6 bases). The CDR3 has 14 residues. The ends were cut back, 6 bases at V and 8 bases at J, with 14 bases in the middle. Germline V gives CDR1 MGHRA, CDR2 YSYEKL. This chain's CDR3 is CASSHSGGDSPLHF. The CDR3 DNA reads TGCGCCAGCAGTCACTCGGGGGGCGATTCACCCCTCCACTTT.

V and J are TRBV18 and TRBJ1-1, with TRBD1 matching 7 bases. CDR3 size: 14 residues. Trimming at V came to 8 bases and at J to 1 base, leaving 7 bases not matched to a gene. CDR1 KGHSH and CDR2 LQKENI come from the germline V gene. CDR3 nucleotides: TGTGCCAGCACAGAGACAGGGCGGAACACTGAAGCTTTCTTT. It codes for CASTETGRNTEAFF.

The chain is built from TRBV7-2 and TRBJ1-2, with D unclear. Per germline, CDR1 SGHTA and CDR2 FQGNSA. This CDR3 region has 16 residues. Trimming pared 5 bases from V and 0 bases from J, leaving 16 bases between. Here the CDR3 reads CASSPPGSLANYGYTF. The DNA for the CDR3 is TGTGCCAGCAGCCCGCCCGGGAGCTTAGCTAACTATGGCTACACCTTC.

The V call is TRBV18, the J call TRBJ2-2, with D unclear. The CDR3 spans 15 residues. Germline V gene lookup returns CDR1 KGHSH and CDR2 LQKENI. With 2 bases removed from V and 4 bases from J, the gap between germline ends came to 11 bases. CDR3 in amino acids: CASSPTVLFTGELFF. The CDR3 DNA is TGTGCCAGCTCACCAACAGTCCTGTTCACCGGGGAGCTGTTTTTT.

The chain couples TRBV23-1 to TRBJ1-4, with D maybe TRBD1 (6 bases). TRBV23-1 is annotated as an ORF whose role is uncertain. CDR3 size: 14 residues. Trimming removed 6 bases from V and 5 bases from J, with 13 bases in between. CDR3 nucleotide sequence: TGCGCCAGCAGAATGTTCAGGGGAAATGAAAAACTGTTTTTT. It codes for CASRMFRGNEKLFF.

The CDR3 reads CASSNPRDRDSYEQYF. CDR3 sequence (DNA): TGTGCCAGCTCTAATCCCAGGGACAGGGACTCCTACGAGCAGTACTTC. This chain connects TRBV2 to TRBJ2-7; the match to TRBD1 covers 9 bases. This CDR3 has 16 amino acids. In germline, CDR1 is SNHLY, CDR2 FYNNEI. Losses at the gene ends were 8 bases for V and 0 bases for J; bases not matched to a gene: 11.

CDR3 nucleotides: TGTGCCAGCAGCTCTTCCTACTTTCGAGGCACTGAAGCTTTCTTT. Translation gives CASSSSYFRGTEAFF. This sequence joins TRBV13 and TRBJ1-1; D uncertain. Looked up from germline, CDR1 is PRHDT and CDR2 is FYEKMQ (reference sequence). V was cut by 4 bases and J by 4 bases, with 16 bases left in between. CDR3 length equals 15 residues.

This chain joins TRBV19 and TRBJ2-2; 7 bases line up with TRBD2. This CDR3 is 15 amino acids long. Per the germline V gene, CDR1 is LNHDA and CDR2 is SQIVND (reference sequence). The junction had 7 bases not matched to a gene; V was cut back by 4 bases and J by 5 bases. CDR3 nucleotide sequence: TGTGCCAGTAGTAAGACTAGCCCAAGTACCGGGGAGCTGTTTTTT. Translating it yields CASSKTSPSTGELFF.

The chain combines TRBV20-1 with TRBJ2-3; D remains ambiguous. V lost 6 bases, J lost 2 bases, and 3 bases lay in between. Germline V gives CDR1 DFQATT, CDR2 SNEGSKA (reference sequence). The CDR3 runs 10 residues. The CDR3 here is CSAFTDTQYF. CDR3 bases: TGCAGTGCCTTCACAGATACGCAGTATTTT.

The chain is built from TRBV5-6 and TRBJ2-1; 7 nucleotides align to TRBD2. The CDR3 covers 14 residues. V was clipped by 1 base and J by 6 bases; unmatched bases: 4. Germline V CDR1 and CDR2: SGHDT, YYEEEE. Here the CDR3 DNA reads TGTGCCAGCAGCTTGTCGCGGGAGATCAATGAGCAGTTCTTC. Translated: CASSLSREINEQFF.

The chain combines TRBV27 with TRBJ1-5; D possibly corresponds to TRBD1 (5 bases). CDR1 and CDR2 (germline): MNHEY, SMNVEV (reference sequence). The CDR3 loop spans 15 amino acids. V was trimmed by 2 bases and J by 6 bases, leaving 14 bases between them. The DNA of the CDR3 is TGTGCCAGCAGTTTAAAAAGGGGATTGAGTCAGCCCCAGCATTTT. Its protein product is CASSLKRGLSQPQHF.

The chain uses TRBV5-1 and TRBJ1-2, with 9 positions matching TRBD1. Trimming took 1 base from V and 1 from J; bases not matched to a gene: 8. CDR3 length equals 17 residues. Germline lookup yields CDR1 SGHRS and CDR2 YFSETQ. As DNA, the CDR3 is TGCGCCAGCAGCTTGAACAGGGGGCCCGGGGGTAACTATGGCTACACCTTC. This codes for CASSLNRGPGGNYGYTF.

The V and J genes are TRBV5-1 and TRBJ2-2; the D gene is possibly TRBD2 (5 bases). CDR3 size: 15 residues. Deletions cut 0 bases from V and 4 bases from J, with 10 bases between. Germline lookup yields CDR1 SGHRS and CDR2 YFSETQ. Here the CDR3 DNA reads TGCGCCAGCAGCTTGGTCCCGGGGATCACCGGGGAGCTGTTTTTT. Its translation: CASSLVPGITGELFF.

This rearrangement joins TRBV10-1 to TRBJ2-5; 12 bases are shared with TRBD2. Trimming at V came to 0 bases and at J to 5 bases, leaving 4 bases not matched to a gene. The length of the CDR3 is 16 residues. Per germline, CDR1 WNHNN and CDR2 SYGVQD (reference sequence). CDR3 in amino acids: CASSESLAGGLETQYF. CDR3 sequence (DNA): TGCGCCAGCAGTGAGTCGCTAGCGGGAGGGCTGGAGACCCAGTACTTC.

The chain uses TRBV29-1 and TRBJ2-3, with no clear D. V was cut by 3 bases and J by 3 bases, with 7 bases left in between. Germline loops: CDR1 SQVTM, CDR2 ANQGSEA. This CDR3 region has 12 residues. CDR3 region: CSVEVRTDTQYF. CDR3 bases: TGCAGCGTTGAGGTCAGGACAGATACGCAGTATTTT.

The rearrangement joins TRBV5-4 to TRBJ1-2, with 7 bases aligning to TRBD1. The CDR3 spans 15 residues. Germline assignment: CDR1 SGHNT and CDR2 YYREEE (reference sequence). V shed 3 bases and J 8 bases; nucleotides not matched to a gene: 13. In DNA form, the CDR3 reads TGTGCCAGCAGCTCCATGACAGGGTCGGGCCCCGGCTACACCTTC. Encoded protein: CASSSMTGSGPGYTF.

V is TRBV7-9 and J is TRBJ1-2; D is unclear. Germline CDR1 and CDR2: SEHNR and FQNEAQ (reference sequence). CDR3 size: 16 residues. Trimming cost V 2 bases and J 6 bases, with 19 bases left between them. The DNA for the CDR3 is TGTGCCAGCAGCTTAAATATCCCCTCCCTAGCGGATGGCTACACCTTC. Translated: CASSLNIPSLADGYTF.

The chain combines TRBV7-9 with TRBJ2-2; D uncertain. The germline V gene has CDR1 SEHNR and CDR2 FQNEAQ (reference sequence). The length of the CDR3 is 11 residues. V was cut by 6 bases and J by 6 bases, with 5 bases left in between. DNA for the CDR3: TGTGCCAGCAGGAGATCCGGGGAGCTGTTTTTT. This translates into CASRRSGELFF.

V gene TRBV12-5 combines with J gene TRBJ1-2, with 8 nucleotides matching TRBD1. Germline values: CDR1 LGHNT, CDR2 FRNRAP. The CDR3 contains 15 residues. The junction had 10 bases not matched to a gene; V was cut back by 2 bases and J by 8 bases. CDR3 sequence: CASGLYPGTGEGYTF. In nucleotides, the CDR3 is TGTGCTAGTGGTTTGTACCCCGGGACAGGAGAAGGCTACACCTTC.

This clone was observed a single time. V and J are TRBV11-2 and TRBJ1-1, with unresolved D. The CDR3 runs to 11 residues. Germline CDR1 SGHAT, CDR2 FQNNGV. V was cut by 2 bases and J by 10 bases, with 8 bases left in between. CDR3: CASSLTLAAFF. The DNA for the CDR3 is TGTGCCAGCAGCTTAACGTTAGCAGCTTTCTTT. Combining the CDR3 with reference TRBV11-2 and TRBJ1-1 gives the whole variable domain EAGVAQSPRYKIIEKRQSVAFWCNPISGHATLYWYQQILGQGPKLLIQFQNNGVVDDSQLPKDRFSAERLKGVDSTLKIQPAKLEDSAVYLCASSLTLAAFFGQGTRLTVV.

The gene calls are TRBV28 and TRBJ2-7; the D gene is possibly TRBD1 (6 bases). In germline, CDR1 is MDHEN, CDR2 SYDVKM. V was shortened by 6 bases and J by 3 bases, with 15 bases between the two germline ends. The CDR3 loop spans 14 amino acids. In nucleotides, the CDR3 is TGTGCCAGCAGCACCCGGGACATCAACTACGAGCAGTACTTC. Its translation is CASSTRDINYEQYF.

CDR3 sequence: CASSLATGKMDTQYF. The CDR3 DNA is TGCGCCAGCAGCTTGGCTACAGGGAAGATGGATACGCAGTATTTT. The V and J genes are TRBV5-1 and TRBJ2-3; possibly TRBD1 for D (6 bases). Germline lookup yields CDR1 SGHRS and CDR2 YFSETQ. This CDR3 region has 15 residues. V was trimmed by 0 bases and J by 6 bases, leaving 14 bases between them.

The J gene is TRBJ1-1, the V gene TRBV7-3; TRBD1 aligns across 8 bases. There are 14 residues in the CDR3. Germline CDR1 and CDR2: SGHTA and FQGTGA. Losses at the gene ends were 5 bases for V and 1 base for J; bases not matched to a gene: 3. The DNA of the CDR3 is TGTGCCAGCAGCCCAGGACAGGGGAACACTGAAGCTTTCTTT. This sequence encodes CASSPGQGNTEAFF.

The gene calls are TRBV6-5 and TRBJ1-1, with D perhaps matching TRBD1 (5 bases). Germline V CDR1 and CDR2: MNHEY, SVGAGI. The length of the CDR3 is 14 residues. V was shortened by 2 bases and J by 1 base, with 8 bases between the two germline ends. The CDR3: CASSYQGSNTEAFF. The CDR3 DNA reads as TGTGCCAGCAGTTACCAGGGATCGAACACTGAAGCTTTCTTT.

This clone was recorded once. The V and J genes are TRBV28 and TRBJ2-7, with TRBD1 matching 8 bases. Germline V gives CDR1 MDHEN, CDR2 SYDVKM. The CDR3 runs 15 residues. V trimming: 5 bases; J trimming: 0 bases; junction bases outside the gene matches: 6. CDR3 residues: CASSPGTGVSYEQYF. In nucleotides, the CDR3 is TGTGCCAGCAGTCCAGGGACAGGTGTCTCCTACGAGCAGTACTTC.

The CDR3 loop reads CASSLSITGGDNYGYTF. DNA for the CDR3: TGCGCCAGCAGCCTGAGCATAACAGGGGGAGATAACTATGGCTACACCTTC. The J gene is TRBJ1-2, the V gene TRBV4-1; 8 bases agree with TRBD1. V gave up 4 bases and J gave up 1 base; unmatched junction bases: 11. The CDR3 covers 17 residues. Per the germline V gene, CDR1 is MGHRA and CDR2 is YSYEKL.